The clone carrying this T cell receptor (beta chain) has just a few counts. What it binds is unknown. Primers used in a second PCR of about 6 to 11 cycles were a sample-barcoded 5' primer and a J-beta primer mix. One entry per CDR3 protein, called by TCRdb with MiXCR from the 5' RACE reads. This sample has hundreds of thousands of distinct CDR3 sequences, with roughly 56% found just once. With 6 bases removed from V and 2 bases from J, the gap between germline ends came to 5 bases. The length of the CDR3 is 13 residues. Per the germline V gene, CDR1 is MDHEN and CDR2 is SYDVKM. The data stem from a study of blood T cells in healthy people across ages. Study results and limitations: There was a strong correlation between TCR beta diversity and naive T cell percentage.

Approximately 10 milliliters was the volume of peripheral blood drawn from each donor. Total RNA was isolated from each sample in quantities of at least 5 micrograms. J is TRBJ2-6 and V is TRBV28; no clear D gene. The sequence was obtained from a middle-aged man in good health. The specimen was blood. In nucleotides, the CDR3 is TGTGCCAGCAGGGGCACTGGGGCCAACGTCCTGACTTTC. It yields the protein CASRGTGANVLTF.